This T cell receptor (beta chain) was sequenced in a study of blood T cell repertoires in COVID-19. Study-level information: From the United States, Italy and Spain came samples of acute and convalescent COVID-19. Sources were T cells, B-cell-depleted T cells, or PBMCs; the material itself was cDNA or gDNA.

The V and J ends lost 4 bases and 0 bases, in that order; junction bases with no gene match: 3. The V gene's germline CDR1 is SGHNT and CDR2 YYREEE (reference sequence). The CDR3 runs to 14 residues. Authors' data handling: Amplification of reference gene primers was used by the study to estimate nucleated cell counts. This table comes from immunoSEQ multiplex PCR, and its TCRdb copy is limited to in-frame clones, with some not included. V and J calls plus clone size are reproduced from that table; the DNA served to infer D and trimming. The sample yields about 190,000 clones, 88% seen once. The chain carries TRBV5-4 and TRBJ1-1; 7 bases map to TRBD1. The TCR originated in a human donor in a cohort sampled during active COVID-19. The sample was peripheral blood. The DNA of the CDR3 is TGTGCCAGCAGCGACAGGGTCCTGAACACTGAAGCTTTCTTT. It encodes CASSDRVLNTEAFF.